These T cell receptor beta chains were read from a single sample in a study of OX40 agonist ivuxolimab in advanced cancers. Clones were sequenced by immunoSEQ multiplex PCR, and TCRdb holds only the in-frame ones, with some missing. The sample shows around 43,000 clones, more than 75% of them seen only once. The sequenced sample was CD4+ or CD8+ T cells sorted from blood, obtained in a trial of the OX40 agonist ivuxolimab. These TCRs come from an adult with an advanced solid tumor such as melanoma, head and neck, liver or kidney cancer. Each CDR3 is given with its conserved first and last residue. Each record gives: J gene, D gene, V gene, clone size, CDR3 DNA, CDR3 protein. The D gene is left open where the match is weak. Clone size is stated in some rows and not others, as once, few, many or a class when expanded.

J: TRBJ1-1; D: NA; V: TRBV7-3; size: NA; DNA: TGTGCCAGCAGCCCCACGGTAGGGGAGACCACTGAAGCTTTCTTT; CDR3: CASSPTVGETTEAFF
J: TRBJ1-2; D: NA; V: TRBV6-5; size: NA; DNA: TGTGCCAGCAGCCCACAGGCAAACGGTGGCTACACCTTC; CDR3: CASSPQANGGYTF
J: TRBJ2-2; D: TRBD1; V: TRBV5-4; size: NA; DNA: TGTGCCAGCAGCTGGACGACAGGGACCGGGGAGCTGTTTTTT; CDR3: CASSWTTGTGELFF
J: TRBJ2-7; D: NA; V: TRBV29-1; size: NA; DNA: TGCAGCGTTGAAGTTCAGGGTGGCTCCTACGAGCAGTACTTC; CDR3: CSVEVQGGSYEQYF
J: TRBJ1-5; D: NA; V: TRBV19; size: NA; DNA: TGTGCCAGTACCCAATACGACCTTGACAATCAGCCCCAGCATTTT; CDR3: CASTQYDLDNQPQHF
J: TRBJ2-5; D: NA; V: TRBV13; size: NA; DNA: TGTGCCAGCAGCTTAGGACTTTCGAGGGGGGAGACCCAGTACTTC; CDR3: CASSLGLSRGETQYF
J: TRBJ2-7; D: TRBD1; V: TRBV5-1; size: NA; DNA: TGCGCCAGCAGCTTGGGACAGGGGAAGTACGAGCAGTACTTC; CDR3: CASSLGQGKYEQYF
J: TRBJ2-7; D: NA; V: TRBV4-3; size: NA; DNA: TGCGCCAGCAGCCAAGAGACAACGAGCTCCTACGAGCAGTACTTC; CDR3: CASSQETTSSYEQYF
J: TRBJ2-3; D: NA; V: TRBV4-2; size: once; DNA: TGTGCCAGCAGCCAAGTAGGAGGTGTAACAGATACGCAGTATTTT; CDR3: CASSQVGGVTDTQYF
J: TRBJ2-6; D: NA; V: TRBV7-6; size: NA; DNA: TGTGCCAGCAGTCCTAGGGTGTCTGGGGCCAACGTCCTGACTTTC; CDR3: CASSPRVSGANVLTF
J: TRBJ2-5; D: NA; V: TRBV9; size: NA; DNA: TGTGCCAGCAGCCTTCTCTCCGCGGGGTCCCAGTACTTC; CDR3: CASSLLSAGSQYF
J: TRBJ2-1; D: TRBD2; V: TRBV6-4; size: medium-sized; DNA: TGTGCCAGCAGTGACTCTAGCGGGGGGGCCAATGAGCAGTTCTTC; CDR3: CASSDSSGGANEQFF
J: TRBJ2-1; D: NA; V: TRBV6-5; size: NA; DNA: TGTGCCACCCAGGGGAGCGCGTGGGATGAGCAGTTCTTC; CDR3: CATQGSAWDEQFF
J: TRBJ1-1; D: NA; V: TRBV29-1; size: NA; DNA: TGCAGCGTTGTCGGGCTTGAAGCTTTCTTT; CDR3: CSVVGLEAFF
J: TRBJ2-7; D: NA; V: TRBV5-6; size: NA; DNA: TGTGCCAGCAGCTTGAATGCAGGCTTCTACGAGCAGTACTTC; CDR3: CASSLNAGFYEQYF
J: TRBJ1-1; D: TRBD1; V: TRBV6-5; size: NA; DNA: TGTGCCAGCAGTCCCCGGGACAGGGGGCCTAGGGCTTTCTTT; CDR3: CASSPRDRGPRAFF
J: TRBJ1-2; D: NA; V: TRBV7-9; size: NA; DNA: TGTGCCAGCAGCCTTCAGGGGAATGAAGACACCTTC; CDR3: CASSLQGNEDTF
J: TRBJ2-7; D: NA; V: TRBV9; size: NA; DNA: TGTGCCAGCAGCGTATCATCTTTCTACGAGCAGTACTTC; CDR3: CASSVSSFYEQYF
J: TRBJ2-3; D: NA; V: TRBV9; size: NA; DNA: TGTGCCAGCAGCCCTAGTGGAGATACGCAGTATTTT; CDR3: CASSPSGDTQYF
J: TRBJ2-2; D: NA; V: TRBV15; size: NA; DNA: TGTGCCACCAGCAGAGTGAACAGGAACACCGGGGAGCTGTTTTTT; CDR3: CATSRVNRNTGELFF
J: TRBJ1-4; D: NA; V: TRBV28; size: NA; DNA: TGTGCCAGCAGTCCGAGGACGCAGCGCTCAACTAATGAAAAACTGTTTTTT; CDR3: CASSPRTQRSTNEKLFF
J: TRBJ1-3; D: NA; V: TRBV7-6; size: NA; DNA: TGTGCCAGCAGCTTAGTAGGAAAAGGTGGAAACACCATATATTTT; CDR3: CASSLVGKGGNTIYF
J: TRBJ1-2; D: NA; V: TRBV6-5; size: NA; DNA: TGTGCCAGCAGCCCCCACACAGCCTATGGCTACACCTTC; CDR3: CASSPHTAYGYTF
J: TRBJ1-1; D: NA; V: TRBV6-5; size: NA; DNA: TGTGCCAGCAGTTACGACAGCCCTTACACTGAAGCTTTCTTT; CDR3: CASSYDSPYTEAFF
J: TRBJ1-1; D: NA; V: TRBV28; size: few; DNA: TGTGCCAGCAGTTCCGTCATGAACACTGAAGCTTTCTTT; CDR3: CASSSVMNTEAFF
J: TRBJ1-1; D: NA; V: TRBV5-1; size: NA; DNA: TGCGCCAGCAGCTACCCTAACACTGAAGCTTTCTTT; CDR3: CASSYPNTEAFF
J: TRBJ1-3; D: NA; V: TRBV5-6; size: few; DNA: TGTGCCAGCAGCTTCCCGGACTCTGGAAACACCATATATTTT; CDR3: CASSFPDSGNTIYF
J: TRBJ2-7; D: NA; V: TRBV11-3; size: NA; DNA: TGTGCCAGCAGCCCAACGGACGGCTACGAGCAGTACTTC; CDR3: CASSPTDGYEQYF
J: TRBJ2-7; D: NA; V: TRBV6-1; size: NA; DNA: TGTGCCAGCAGTGAATGGCAGGGCAGCTCCTACGAGCAGTACTTC; CDR3: CASSEWQGSSYEQYF
J: TRBJ2-7; D: NA; V: TRBV15; size: NA; DNA: TGTGCCACCAGCGCTCCCGCTGCAGCCTACGAGCAGTACTTC; CDR3: CATSAPAAAYEQYF
J: TRBJ2-3; D: NA; V: TRBV5-6; size: NA; DNA: TGTGCCAGCAGCTTGGCTTGGGGTATGACAGATACGCAGTATTTT; CDR3: CASSLAWGMTDTQYF
J: TRBJ1-1; D: NA; V: TRBV13; size: once; DNA: TGTGCCAGCAGCCCTAGAACCTTGAACACTGAAGCTTTCTTT; CDR3: CASSPRTLNTEAFF
J: TRBJ1-6; D: NA; V: TRBV9; size: NA; DNA: TGTGCCAGCAGCGTAGCGTCTCGACCAATCGGGTCACCCCTCCACTTT; CDR3: CASSVASRPIGSPLHF
J: TRBJ1-4; D: NA; V: TRBV12-5; size: many; DNA: TGTGCTAGTGGTTTGGGAGACGGACATGGTAATGAAAAACTGTTTTTT; CDR3: CASGLGDGHGNEKLFF
J: TRBJ1-1; D: TRBD1; V: TRBV25-1; size: NA; DNA: TGTGCCAGCAGTGATTCACCCTCTTCGGACAGGCGGAACACTGAAGCTTTCTTT; CDR3: CASSDSPSSDRRNTEAFF
J: TRBJ2-1; D: NA; V: TRBV29-1; size: NA; DNA: TGCAGCGTTGAAGCACTCGACAATGAGCAGTTCTTC; CDR3: CSVEALDNEQFF
J: TRBJ1-1; D: TRBD1; V: TRBV2; size: NA; DNA: TGTGCCAGCATCCCCGAACAGGGGCCCACTGAAGCTTTCTTT; CDR3: CASIPEQGPTEAFF
J: TRBJ2-7; D: NA; V: TRBV4-1; size: NA; DNA: TGCGCCAGCAGCCAAGATTCAGGCGGGGCAGAGCAGTACTTC; CDR3: CASSQDSGGAEQYF
J: TRBJ2-7; D: TRBD1; V: TRBV7-9; size: NA; DNA: TGTGCCAGCAGCCCTGGACAGGGAGAGTACGAGCAGTACTTC; CDR3: CASSPGQGEYEQYF
J: TRBJ2-7; D: NA; V: TRBV5-6; size: NA; DNA: TGTGCCAGCAGCCATCCGACAGGATCCTACGAGCAGTACTTC; CDR3: CASSHPTGSYEQYF
J: TRBJ2-1; D: NA; V: TRBV6-5; size: NA; DNA: TGTGCCAGCAGTTATAGCACACAGGTAGACAATGAGCAGTTCTTC; CDR3: CASSYSTQVDNEQFF
J: TRBJ2-7; D: NA; V: TRBV19; size: few; DNA: TGTGCCAGTAGTATGGGGGGCGGAGAGCAGTACTTC; CDR3: CASSMGGGEQYF
J: TRBJ2-2; D: NA; V: TRBV11-3; size: NA; DNA: TGTGCCAGCAGCTTAGCCCAGACCGGGGAGCTGTTTTTT; CDR3: CASSLAQTGELFF
J: TRBJ1-2; D: TRBD1; V: TRBV7-9; size: NA; DNA: TGTGCCAGCAGCCTGACAGGGACGATCCCCGGCTACACCTTC; CDR3: CASSLTGTIPGYTF
J: TRBJ1-3; D: NA; V: TRBV11-2; size: NA; DNA: TGTGCCAGCAGCTTAGGGTGGGGAAACACCATATATTTT; CDR3: CASSLGWGNTIYF
J: TRBJ1-2; D: TRBD1; V: TRBV5-1; size: NA; DNA: TGCGCCAGCAGCCCAAGGACAGGGAGGGATGGCTACACCTTC; CDR3: CASSPRTGRDGYTF
J: TRBJ2-1; D: NA; V: TRBV19; size: NA; DNA: TGTGCCAGTAGTATAGCTGGTGTGGCTAGCTCCTACAATGAGCAGTTCTTC; CDR3: CASSIAGVASSYNEQFF
J: TRBJ1-1; D: NA; V: TRBV4-3; size: NA; DNA: TGCGCCAGCAGCCAAGATGGTATCGGAATGAACACTGAAGCTTTCTTT; CDR3: CASSQDGIGMNTEAFF
J: TRBJ1-2; D: TRBD1; V: TRBV13; size: NA; DNA: TGTGCCAGCAGCCCCACCTCCACAGGGGCGGCGAACTATGGCTACACCTTC; CDR3: CASSPTSTGAANYGYTF
J: TRBJ2-3; D: NA; V: TRBV4-3; size: NA; DNA: TGCGCCAGCAGCCAAGAACCCACCCTAGGTTACACAGATACGCAGTATTTT; CDR3: CASSQEPTLGYTDTQYF
J: TRBJ2-3; D: TRBD2; V: TRBV19; size: NA; DNA: TGTGCCAGTAGTCCAAGACTAGCTGGAGATACGCAGTATTTT; CDR3: CASSPRLAGDTQYF
J: TRBJ2-7; D: NA; V: TRBV15; size: NA; DNA: TGTGCCACCAGGGCCGATCCGACCTACGAGCAGTACTTC; CDR3: CATRADPTYEQYF
J: TRBJ2-1; D: NA; V: TRBV9; size: NA; DNA: TGTGCCAGCAGCGTACAGGGGACTTATACATACAATGAGCAGTTCTTC; CDR3: CASSVQGTYTYNEQFF
J: TRBJ1-5; D: TRBD1; V: TRBV19; size: NA; DNA: TGTGCCAGTAAGCCCCTGACAGGGGGCGATCAGCCCCAGCATTTT; CDR3: CASKPLTGGDQPQHF
J: TRBJ2-3; D: TRBD2; V: TRBV5-1; size: NA; DNA: TGCGCCAGCAGCATCGGACTAGCGGGAATTTCTAGCACAGATACGCAGTATTTT; CDR3: CASSIGLAGISSTDTQYF
J: TRBJ2-2; D: NA; V: TRBV10-3; size: NA; DNA: TGTGCCATCAGTGACGTTTCGGGGGAGCTGTTTTTT; CDR3: CAISDVSGELFF
J: TRBJ2-7; D: NA; V: TRBV5-1; size: NA; DNA: TGCGCCAGCAGCTTGGGGGCGGAAAGGGTTTACGAGCAGTACTTC; CDR3: CASSLGAERVYEQYF